The 10 T cell receptor beta chains in this list originate from one sample, sequenced in a study of blood T cell repertoires in COVID-19. Sequencing was performed with immunoSEQ multiplex PCR; in TCRdb, only in-frame clones are kept and a portion is missing. The sample includes tens of thousands of clones, roughly 89% seen only once; the top ten take roughly 9%. The sequencing sample was made of peripheral blood. The receptors were gathered from a man aged 80 or over with acute or convalescent COVID-19.

The chain joins TRBV9 to TRBJ2-1; TRBD2 agrees at 14 bases. The CDR3 consists of 15 residues. Looked up from germline, CDR1 is SGDLS and CDR2 is YYNGEE. V dropped 4 bases and J dropped 8; count of bases not matched to a gene: 5. The chain's CDR3 is CASSPTSGRADEQFF. The CDR3 nucleotides are TGTGCCAGCAGCCCGACTAGCGGGAGGGCAGATGAGCAGTTCTTC.

The chain recombines TRBV6-1 with TRBJ2-2; 11 positions match TRBD2. Germline lookup yields CDR1 MNHNS and CDR2 SASEGT. After removal of 4 bases from V and 7 bases from J, the junction contained 5 bases not matched to a gene. The CDR3 consists of 15 residues. The CDR3 here is CASSVAGGGSGELFF. The DNA of the CDR3 is TGTGCCAGCAGTGTAGCGGGAGGGGGGAGCGGGGAGCTGTTTTTT.

This clone was seen a handful of times. This chain connects TRBV30 to TRBJ1-2, with a possible D match to TRBD1 (5 bases). The CDR3 is made up of 13 amino acids. Germline CDR1 reads GTSNPN; CDR2 reads SVGIG (reference sequence). The V end lost 0 bases, the J end lost 8 bases, and 13 bases lay between the germline ends. CDR3 coding DNA: TGTGCCTGGAGTGTATCCGGGGGAAAGGGCTACACCTTC. Amino acids: CAWSVSGGKGYTF.

The chain has TRBV1 and TRBJ2-7; the table's D call, TRBD1, was not checked against the DNA. TRBV1 is a pseudogene segment. CDR3 length: 19 amino acids. DNA of the CDR3: TGCACCAGCAGCCAAGACTTTCTAGGGACAGACAACAATTCCTACGAGCAGTACTTC. Protein: CTSSQDFLGTDNNSYEQYF.

This sequence joins TRBV7-9 and TRBJ2-1, with 9 nucleotides matching TRBD1. The J segment lost 8 bases and the V segment lost 5 bases, leaving 10 bases of the junction unmatched. Looked up from germline, CDR1 is SEHNR and CDR2 is FQNEAQ (reference sequence). CDR3 size: 15 residues. CDR3 sequence reads: CASSLPGQGFYEQFF. The CDR3 coding sequence is TGTGCCAGCAGCCTTCCGGGACAGGGCTTCTATGAGCAGTTCTTC.

The genes are TRBV7-3 and TRBJ2-2; D unresolved. CDR1 and CDR2 (germline): SGHTA, FQGTGA. The CDR3 is 13 amino acids. The ends were cut back, 2 bases at V and 6 bases at J, with 7 bases in the middle. Here the CDR3 DNA reads TGTGCCAGCAGCTTAGAGGTATCCGGGGAGCTGTTTTTT. Translation gives CASSLEVSGELFF.

This clone was counted only a few times. The V gene is TRBV30, the J gene TRBJ1-2; 9 nucleotides line up with TRBD1. V lost 3 bases and J lost 7; bases outside the gene matches: 6. Germline CDR1 is GTSNPN and CDR2 is SVGIG (reference sequence). The CDR3 runs 13 residues. CDR3 sequence reads: CAWSETGGGGYTF. CDR3 bases: TGTGCCTGGAGCGAAACAGGGGGCGGTGGCTACACCTTC. The entire variable domain, with the rest obtained from reference TRBV30 and TRBJ1-2, is as follows: SQTIHQWPATLVQPVGSPLSLECTVEGTSNPNLYWYRQAAGRGLQLLFYSVGIGQISSEVPQNLSASRPQDRQFILSSKKLLLSDSGFYLCAWSETGGGGYTFGSGTRLTVV.

Of note for this clone: Other DNA sequences in this specimen translate into the identical CDR3. This chain connects TRBV2 to TRBJ1-6, with D tentatively TRBD1 (5 bases). There are 14 residues in the CDR3. The germline V gene encodes CDR1 SNHLY and CDR2 FYNNEI. Trimming stripped 3 bases from V and 7 bases from J, with 10 bases between. CDR3 DNA sequence: TGTGCCAGCAGTGAGGCCAGGGTCAATTCACCCCTCCACTTT. Its protein is CASSEARVNSPLHF. Together with reference TRBV2 and TRBJ1-6, the CDR3 gives the full variable domain: EPEVTQTPSHQVTQMGQEVILRCVPISNHLYFYWYRQILGQKVEFLVSFYNNEISEKSEIFDDQFSVERPDGSNFTLKIRSTKLEDSAMYFCASSEARVNSPLHFGNGTRLTVT.

CDR3 amino acids: CASSLGGQASYEQYF. CDR3 sequence (DNA): TGCGCCAGCAGCCTCGGGGGACAGGCGAGCTACGAGCAGTACTTC. The rearrangement uses TRBV5-1 and TRBJ2-7, with TRBD1 identical over 8 bases. This CDR3 region has 15 residues. J was trimmed by 3 bases and V by 4 bases; bases with no gene match: 9. CDR1 and CDR2 (germline): SGHRS, YFSETQ.

The rearrangement uses TRBV27 and TRBJ1-2; D is possibly TRBD1 (6 bases). This CDR3 is 13 amino acids long. The germline gives CDR1 MNHEY, CDR2 SMNVEV (reference sequence). The V gene lost 6 bases and the J gene lost 4 bases, with 12 bases spanning the gap. The CDR3 spells CASRQRQAYGYTF. Here the CDR3 DNA reads TGTGCCAGCAGGCAGAGACAGGCCTATGGCTACACCTTC.